This T cell receptor (beta chain) derives from a study of cytomegalovirus exposure and HLA in healthy donors. PCR employed 60 Vbeta and 13 Jbeta primers. Repertoires were generated with immunoSEQ multiplex PCR, while TCRdb's copy carries only in-frame clones and drops some. Of over 150,000 clones in the sample, more than 60% are singletons; the top ten hold 4%. The CDR3 covers 15 residues. Trimming left V 4 bases short and J 2 bases short, with 12 bases between. The germline V gene encodes CDR1 MNHNS and CDR2 SASEGT. This clonotype originated in a woman aged 40 to 50 in good health and CMV-seronegative. Sequencing was carried out using PBMCs. The chain is built from TRBV6-1 and TRBJ1-5; no clear D gene. The DNA for the CDR3 is TGTGCCAGCAGTGGAGGGATTGGGGGCAATCAGCCCCAGCATTTT. This encodes CASSGGIGGNQPQHF.